The T cell receptor beta chain under discussion was sequenced for a study of shared clonotypes between healthy human individuals. Overall study: A few men and a couple of women, aged 18 to 49, were donors.

Only CD45RO-negative cells positively selected for CCR7 counted as naive CD8 cells, so terminally differentiated effector memory CD45RA+ cells were excluded. The repertoire was sequenced with immunoSEQ multiplex PCR; TCRdb's copy has only in-frame clones and lacks some. The sample lists 2 million or so clones, about 95% occurring once. The study, taken as a whole, reports: Researchers found naive subsets generally carried larger estimated richness than memory subsets.

This CDR3 is 13 amino acids long. Germline lookup yields CDR1 LGHNA and CDR2 YSLEER. Trimming left V 3 bases short and J 6 bases short, with 9 bases between. In the case of this clone: Its antigen is unidentified.

Sequencing used naive CD8+ T cells sorted from blood. The V gene is TRBV4-3, the J gene TRBJ2-1; no clear D. The clonotype comes from a man aged 18 to 30 in good health. The CDR3 is CASSQYLGNEQFF. The CDR3 DNA is TGCGCCAGCAGCCAGTACCTAGGCAATGAGCAGTTCTTC.